The 12 T cell receptor beta chains reported below all come from one sample, sequenced in a study of OX40 agonist ivuxolimab in advanced cancers. Sequencing was performed with immunoSEQ multiplex PCR; in TCRdb, only in-frame clones are kept and a portion is missing. This sample has tens of thousands of clones, with approximately 81% found just once. This specimen was CD4+ or CD8+ T cells sorted from blood, taken in a trial of the OX40 agonist ivuxolimab. All receptors derive from an adult with an advanced solid tumor such as melanoma, head and neck, liver or kidney cancer.

The chain combines TRBV4-2 with TRBJ1-1, with 7 nucleotides matching TRBD1. This CDR3 contains 14 residues. V shed 6 bases, J shed 5 bases, and the junction held 9 bases outside the gene matches. Germline loops: CDR1 LGHNA, CDR2 YNFKEQ. The CDR3 here is CASRSGRGWTEAFF. The CDR3 DNA is TGTGCCAGCAGATCGGGCAGGGGGTGGACTGAAGCTTTCTTT.

CDR3 nucleotide sequence: TGTGCCACCAGCAGAGTGGGACAGCCCCAGCATTTT. Amino acid sequence: CATSRVGQPQHF. The chain couples TRBV15 to TRBJ1-5; D gene unclear. The CDR3 runs to 12 residues. CDR1 is LNHNV, CDR2 YYDKDF, per germline (reference sequence). V was shortened by 1 base and J by 7 bases, with 5 bases between the two germline ends.

In the case of this clone: A read error is possible here, since a much larger clone lies one base away. Other DNA sequences in the sample encode the same CDR3. This chain joins TRBV6-1 and TRBJ1-2; 8 nucleotides match TRBD1. V lost 0 bases and J lost 5; bases outside the gene matches: 5. Germline V lookup: CDR1 MNHNS, CDR2 SASEGT. This CDR3 region has 15 residues. This CDR3 reads CASSEAPGQVYGYTF. The CDR3 DNA reads TGTGCCAGCAGTGAAGCGCCGGGACAGGTTTATGGCTACACCTTC.

CDR3 sequence: CASSLSRSGGLRTDTQYF. The CDR3 DNA reads TGTGCCAGCAGCCTTTCGAGGTCGGGGGGCCTCCGCACAGATACGCAGTATTTT. The rearrangement uses TRBV5-8 and TRBJ2-3; possible D gene TRBD2, 7 bases. CDR3 length: 18 amino acids. Germline V gene data show CDR1 as SGHTS and CDR2 as YDEGEE. V was clipped by 4 bases and J by 1 base, with 22 bases between them.

V gene TRBV28 combines with J gene TRBJ1-1; 7 bases align to TRBD1. Trimming at V came to 5 bases and at J to 2 bases, leaving 11 bases not matched to a gene. CDR1 MDHEN and CDR2 SYDVKM come from the germline V gene. The CDR3 is 16 residues long. CDR3 loop: CASSEPRGQANTEAFF. CDR3 bases: TGTGCCAGCAGTGAACCTCGCGGACAGGCAAACACTGAAGCTTTCTTT.

A single count supports this clone. The chain employs TRBV28 and TRBJ2-6; the match to TRBD1 covers 9 bases. Trimming removed 3 bases from V and 6 bases from J; junction bases left unmatched: 15. This CDR3 region has 19 residues. Germline loops: CDR1 MDHEN, CDR2 SYDVKM. The CDR3 sequence: CASSFTGQGKPLAANVLTF. CDR3 in DNA: TGTGCCAGCAGTTTTACGGGACAGGGTAAGCCTCTGGCGGCCAACGTCCTGACTTTC.

The table lists this clone with a few counts. V usage is TRBV18 and J usage is TRBJ1-5, with a tentative D call TRBD1 (5 bases). The germline V gene encodes CDR1 KGHSH and CDR2 LQKENI. Trimming removed 6 bases from V and 2 bases from J, with 14 bases in between. The CDR3 totals 15 residues. This chain's CDR3 is CASSPTSGGNQPQHF. The CDR3 DNA is TGTGCCAGCTCCCCGACCTCGGGGGGCAATCAGCCCCAGCATTTT.

J is TRBJ1-5 and V is TRBV5-6; D is ambiguous. Germline CDR1 and CDR2: SGHDT and YYEEEE. The V and J ends lost 2 bases and 2 bases respectively, with 14 bases between them. This CDR3 has 16 residues. The CDR3 sequence is CASSFLGGRGNQPQHF. CDR3 in DNA: TGTGCCAGCAGCTTCCTTGGAGGTCGCGGCAATCAGCCCCAGCATTTT.

This chain connects TRBV30 to TRBJ2-2; TRBD1 might be the D (5 bases). The germline V gene encodes CDR1 GTSNPN and CDR2 SVGIG (reference sequence). This CDR3 has 14 residues. V was clipped by 2 bases and J by 6 bases, with 13 bases between them. The CDR3 coding sequence is TGTGCCTGGAGTCTGATCCCAGGGCCCGGGGAGCTGTTTTTT. Protein: CAWSLIPGPGELFF.

This clone is a singleton in its sample. One end of the junction varies from germline; a read error may be responsible. The gene calls are TRBV7-7 and TRBJ2-5; no definite D call. Near its end, the DNA agrees better with TRBJ2-7, so the J call may be wrong. The CDR3 runs to 15 residues. Germline V gives CDR1 SSHAT, CDR2 FNYEAQ (reference sequence). CDR3 loop: CASSPRLSGPYEQYF. In nucleotides, the CDR3 is TGTGCTAGCAGCCCAAGGCTCTCCGGACCCTACGAGCAGTACTTC.

The chain uses TRBV7-2 and TRBJ1-1; no clear D gene. V was clipped by 5 bases and J by 2 bases, with 9 bases between them. The germline gives CDR1 SGHTA, CDR2 FQGNSA. The CDR3 runs 13 residues. CDR3 nucleotide sequence: TGTGCCAGCAGCCCGGTTATTAACACTGAAGCTTTCTTT. This translates into CASSPVINTEAFF.

This sequence joins TRBV28 and TRBJ1-4, with D perhaps matching TRBD1 (5 bases). The ends were cut back, 3 bases at V and 7 bases at J, with 15 bases in the middle. CDR1 and CDR2 (germline): MDHEN, SYDVKM. The length of the CDR3 is 15 residues. CDR3 nucleotides: TGTGCCAGCAGTTTGGGTAACCAGGGACGTGAAAAACTGTTTTTT. Its translation: CASSLGNQGREKLFF.